A single sample is the source of the 29 T cell receptor beta chains below, sequenced in a study of T cells expressing NK-cell markers. TCRdb processed the 5' RACE reads again and assigns one entry to each CDR3 protein, with no DNA. The sample data list 400,000 or so distinct CDR3 sequences. Sequenced: blood T cells: a sorted CD56 or NKG2C T cell subset, CD4+ or CD8+ T cells, or bulk PBMC T cells (not recorded which). The receptors here all came from a woman aged 45-59 years in good health.

The chain couples TRBV4-1 to TRBJ2-1. The CDR3 is 18 amino acids. Germline-derived CDR1 and CDR2 are MGHRA and YSYEKL. The CDR3 loop reads CASSQEGSGLRSYNEQFF.

The chain is built from TRBV15 and TRBJ2-4. Germline CDR1 is LNHNV and CDR2 is YYDKDF (reference sequence). CDR3 length: 14 residues. CDR3 loop: CATSNFQAKNIQYF. Full variable domain (rest looked up from reference TRBV15 and TRBJ2-4): DAMVIQNPRYQVTQFGKPVTLSCSQTLNHNVMYWYQQKSSQAPKLLFHYYDKDFNNEADTPDNFQSRRPNTSFCFLDIRSPGLGDTAMYLCATSNFQAKNIQYFGAGTRLSVL.

The gene calls are TRBV20-1 and TRBJ1-3. Looked up from germline, CDR1 is DFQATT and CDR2 is SNEGSKA (reference sequence). This CDR3 is built from 14 residues. CDR3 protein: CSARIAGRGNTIYF.

The chain joins TRBV7-2 to TRBJ1-4; the D gene TCRdb calls, TRBD1, cannot be checked with no DNA. There are 14 residues in the CDR3. Germline CDR1 is SGHTA and CDR2 is FQGNSA. The CDR3 reads CASSLGGTSEKLFF. Drawing the rest from reference TRBV7-2 and TRBJ1-4, the complete variable domain is GAGVSQSPSNKVTEKGKDVELRCDPISGHTALYWYRQSLGQGLEFLIYFQGNSAPDKSGLPSDRFSAERTGGSVSTLTIQRTQQEDSAVYLCASSLGGTSEKLFFGSGTQLSVL.

This sequence joins TRBV6-5 and TRBJ2-1. The germline CDR1 and CDR2 sequences are MNHEY and SVGAGI. The CDR3 totals 14 residues. CDR3 loop: CASSYSPGDNEQFF.

The genes are TRBV5-5 and TRBJ2-3; absent DNA, TCRdb's TRBD2 call cannot be checked. The CDR3 contains 17 residues. Germline CDR1 and CDR2: SGHKS and YYEKEE (reference sequence). The CDR3 sequence: CASSFRLAGGSTDTQYF.

This chain uses TRBV5-1 with TRBJ2-1; checking the TCRdb D call of TRBD2 is not possible without DNA. The CDR3 length is 17 residues. Germline CDR1 SGHRS, CDR2 YFSETQ. The CDR3 is CASSRGGSSGNRHEQFF.

This rearrangement joins TRBV12-3 or TRBV12-4 to TRBJ1-4; TCRdb proposes TRBD1, but this gene call is untestable without DNA. The CDR3 consists of 15 residues. Here the CDR3 reads CASSPPAGGAEKLFF.

The rearrangement joins TRBV5-1 to TRBJ1-4; TCRdb selects TRBD1, and the lack of DNA leaves this call unchecked. This CDR3 comprises 16 residues. Germline V gene data show CDR1 as SGHRS and CDR2 as YFSETQ. The CDR3 loop is CASSLEHGAGNEKLFF.

The chain combines TRBV4-1 with TRBJ1-1; TCRdb picks TRBD1, but there is no DNA to check that call. Germline V CDR1 and CDR2: MGHRA, YSYEKL. The CDR3 runs 15 residues. The chain's CDR3 is CASSQGQVMNTEAFF.

This chain joins TRBV6-5 and TRBJ2-5. CDR3 length: 14 residues. Germline CDR1 reads MNHEY; CDR2 reads SVGAGI. The CDR3 region is CASSYNGDQETQYF.

The chain couples TRBV18 to TRBJ2-5; as DNA is missing, the TRBD1 call by TCRdb cannot be tested. The CDR3 covers 15 residues. CDR1 and CDR2 from the germline V gene are KGHSH and LQKENI. The chain's CDR3 is CASSPPGGYQETQYF.

Here the CDR3 reads CASSVLAGDPDFKFF. J is TRBJ2-1 and V is TRBV9; the D call of TRBD2 rests on TCRdb alone, since no DNA is present to check it. This CDR3 comprises 15 residues. Germline V CDR1 and CDR2: SGDLS, YYNGEE.

V is TRBV5-1 and J is TRBJ2-2; no DNA is available, so the TRBD1 call from TCRdb remains unchecked. This CDR3 is built from 15 residues. In germline, CDR1 is SGHRS, CDR2 YFSETQ. The CDR3 here is CASCPTDPVRGELFF.

The chain couples TRBV7-2 to TRBJ2-7; TCRdb gives TRBD1 as the D gene, but with no DNA this cannot be confirmed. Per the germline V gene, CDR1 is SGHTA and CDR2 is FQGNSA. The CDR3 loop spans 15 amino acids. CDR3: CASSLSNRRYYEQYF.

The rearrangement uses TRBV6-5 and TRBJ2-7; there is no DNA to check the TCRdb D call of TRBD2. Germline V gene data show CDR1 as MNHEY and CDR2 as SVGAGI. The CDR3 covers 14 residues. The CDR3 here is CASLPAGGTYEQYF.

The rearrangement links TRBV6-2 or TRBV6-3 to TRBJ2-3; there is no DNA to check the TCRdb D call of TRBD2. CDR3 length: 17 amino acids. Germline V gene data show CDR1 as MNHEY and CDR2 as SVGEGT. The CDR3 region is CASSYAFGSGSTDTQYF.

This chain links TRBV12-3 or TRBV12-4 with TRBJ1-3; the TCRdb D gene call, TRBD1, has no DNA to confirm it. There are 13 residues in the CDR3. CDR3 amino acids: CASSLQGPGTIYF.

This chain connects TRBV12-3 or TRBV12-4 to TRBJ2-2. This CDR3 region has 13 residues. CDR3 protein: CASSPRLNGELFF.

This chain connects TRBV4-1 to TRBJ2-3; TCRdb's D call, TRBD2, is unchecked because there is no DNA. This CDR3 spans 17 amino acids. Germline V gives CDR1 MGHRA, CDR2 YSYEKL. The CDR3 region is CASSQGPRGRVTDTQYF.

This chain joins TRBV18 and TRBJ2-2; TCRdb outputs TRBD2, but without DNA this stays unchecked. The germline CDR1 and CDR2 sequences are KGHSH and LQKENI. The CDR3 consists of 16 residues. CDR3 in amino acids: CASSLTSGPPTGELFF.

The genes are TRBV20-1 and TRBJ2-1; as DNA is missing, the TRBD2 call by TCRdb cannot be tested. Germline CDR1 is DFQATT and CDR2 is SNEGSKA (reference sequence). This CDR3 is built from 15 residues. The chain's CDR3 is CSASFALAGSNEQFF.

This chain connects TRBV12-3 or TRBV12-4 to TRBJ1-5. The CDR3 runs to 14 residues. CDR3 loop: CASSFGLSLGTQHF.

The chain has TRBV5-6 and TRBJ1-6. Per the germline V gene, CDR1 is SGHDT and CDR2 is YYEEEE. The CDR3 sequence is 14 residues long. CDR3 protein: CASSREGRDSPLHF.

This chain connects TRBV12-3 or TRBV12-4 to TRBJ2-5. The CDR3 runs to 15 residues. The CDR3 sequence is CASSLFRMTQETQYF.

V gene TRBV7-9 combines with J gene TRBJ2-6; lacking DNA, the TRBD1 call made by TCRdb goes unchecked. The CDR3 extends over 18 amino acids. In germline, CDR1 is SEHNR, CDR2 FQNEAQ (reference sequence). The CDR3 spells CASSWLWGSRAGANVLTF.

This sequence joins TRBV3-1 and TRBJ2-4; TCRdb gives TRBD1 as the D gene, but with no DNA this cannot be confirmed. Germline CDR1 and CDR2: LGHDT and YNNKEL (reference sequence). This CDR3 has 14 amino acids. CDR3 residues: CASSQEFRVGIQYF.

The chain has TRBV14 and TRBJ2-3; TCRdb proposes TRBD1, but this gene call is untestable without DNA. Germline CDR1 is SGHDN and CDR2 is FVKESK. CDR3 size: 13 residues. This CDR3 reads CASSQVRGDTQYF.

The chain uses TRBV15 and TRBJ2-2; the D call from TCRdb, TRBD1, cannot be confirmed without DNA. This CDR3 has 16 residues. Germline loops: CDR1 LNHNV, CDR2 YYDKDF (reference sequence). Here the CDR3 reads CATSRVSGAGTGELFF. The full variable domain, in which reference TRBV15 and TRBJ2-2 provide the parts outside the CDR3, is DAMVIQNPRYQVTQFGKPVTLSCSQTLNHNVMYWYQQKSSQAPKLLFHYYDKDFNNEADTPDNFQSRRPNTSFCFLDIRSPGLGDTAMYLCATSRVSGAGTGELFFGEGSRLTVL.